This note documents a single T cell receptor (beta chain) sequence. Antigen: not known. Sequencing targeted expressed TCRB transcripts, as all isolated RNA had been reverse transcribed. Mean read depth for stem cell-like memory T cell samples was 900,000 to 1,300,000 reads. TCRdb's table, derived via immunoSEQ multiplex PCR, lists solely in-frame clones and lacks some. The repertoire holds approximately 110,000 clones, 30% to 50% seen once, with roughly 0.064% in the top ten. The data stem from a study of beta chain features in type 1 diabetes. The germline V and J ends were trimmed by 4 bases and 12 bases, with 10 bases remaining between them. Germline V lookup: CDR1 MNHNS, CDR2 SASEGT. This CDR3 comprises 11 residues. Study-wide points: cDNA-based sequencing might over-represent cells highly expressing TCR.

Sequencing input: stem cell memory CD4+ T cells from blood. The receptor was isolated from a woman aged 18-35 years in good health. The gene calls are TRBV6-1 and TRBJ2-1; D is uncertain. The chain's CDR3 is CASSVDNRQFF. In nucleotides, the CDR3 is TGTGCCAGCAGTGTTGACAACAGGCAGTTCTTC.